Listed below are T cell receptor beta chains from one sample, sequenced in a study of post-analysis software for immune sequencing data. TCRdb redid the calling of the PCR reads with MiXCR, one entry per CDR3 protein. The table lists under 900,000 distinct CDR3 sequences, roughly 50% of them singletons. The sequencing sample was made of blood. These receptors came from a girl aged 5-17 years with multiple sclerosis. Each CDR3 is given with its conserved first and last residue. Each record gives: CDR3 protein, CDR3 DNA, clone size, D gene, V gene, J gene. The D gene is left open where the match is weak. Expanded clones get a size class; other rows say once, few or many, or leave the size out.

CDR3aa: CSARLGLEQYF
CDR3nt: TGCAGTGCTAGGTTGGGTCTCGAGCAGTACTTC
abundance: few
d_gene: -
v_gene: TRBV20-1
j_gene: TRBJ2-7

CDR3aa: CASSLDQGLAGTDTQYF
CDR3nt: TGTGCCAGCAGTTTAGACCAGGGACTAGCTGGCACAGATACGCAGTATTTT
abundance: -
d_gene: TRBD2
v_gene: TRBV12-3/TRBV12-4
j_gene: TRBJ2-3

CDR3aa: CASSTTGTGYEQYF
CDR3nt: TGTGCCAGCAGTACTACCGGGACAGGCTACGAGCAGTACTTC
abundance: few
d_gene: TRBD1
v_gene: TRBV27
j_gene: TRBJ2-7

CDR3aa: CASSPHGTGIDYGYTF
CDR3nt: TGTGCCAGCAGCCCGCACGGGACAGGGATCGACTATGGCTACACCTTC
abundance: -
d_gene: TRBD1
v_gene: TRBV7-9
j_gene: TRBJ1-2

CDR3aa: CSVQPADTQYF
CDR3nt: TGCAGCGTTCAACCCGCGGATACGCAGTATTTT
abundance: few
d_gene: -
v_gene: TRBV29-1
j_gene: TRBJ2-3

CDR3aa: CSSRYRQGLRETQYF
CDR3nt: TGCAGTTCCAGATACCGACAGGGGCTTCGAGAGACCCAGTACTTC
abundance: -
d_gene: TRBD1
v_gene: TRBV20-1
j_gene: TRBJ2-5

CDR3aa: CASSPGTSGLKETQYF
CDR3nt: TGTGCCAGCAGCCCAGGGACTAGCGGGTTAAAAGAGACCCAGTACTTC
abundance: -
d_gene: TRBD2
v_gene: TRBV7-9
j_gene: TRBJ2-5

CDR3aa: CASSPPGTRGYTF
CDR3nt: TGTGCCAGCAGTCCTCCGGGGACTAGGGGCTACACCTTC
abundance: -
d_gene: -
v_gene: TRBV27
j_gene: TRBJ1-2

CDR3aa: CTTGVYEQYF
CDR3nt: TGTACCACCGGGGTCTACGAGCAGTACTTC
abundance: once
d_gene: -
v_gene: TRBV10-3
j_gene: TRBJ2-7

CDR3aa: CSASGTSSYEQYF
CDR3nt: TGCAGCGCCTCGGGGACTAGCAGCTACGAGCAGTACTTC
abundance: many
d_gene: TRBD2
v_gene: TRBV20-1
j_gene: TRBJ2-7

CDR3aa: CASSLRGRGDTQYF
CDR3nt: TGTGCCAGCAGCTTACGGGGCCGAGGGGATACGCAGTATTTT
abundance: -
d_gene: -
v_gene: TRBV7-6
j_gene: TRBJ2-3

CDR3aa: CASSSYQGVKNIQYF
CDR3nt: TGCGCCAGCAGCTCATATCAGGGGGTCAAAAACATTCAGTACTTC
abundance: -
d_gene: TRBD1
v_gene: TRBV5-1
j_gene: TRBJ2-4

CDR3aa: CASSLREVGKSPQHF
CDR3nt: TGTGCCAGCAGTTTAAGGGAGGTTGGGAAATCGCCCCAGCATTTT
abundance: -
d_gene: -
v_gene: TRBV12-3/TRBV12-4
j_gene: TRBJ1-5

CDR3aa: CASSLADTLGEQYF
CDR3nt: TGTGCCAGCAGCTTAGCGGACACTTTGGGGGAGCAGTACTTC
abundance: -
d_gene: -
v_gene: TRBV7-6
j_gene: TRBJ2-7

CDR3aa: CASIHSYNEQFF
CDR3nt: TGTGCCAGCATTCATTCCTACAATGAGCAGTTCTTC
abundance: -
d_gene: -
v_gene: TRBV5-5
j_gene: TRBJ2-1

CDR3aa: CASDTRRSTDTQYF
CDR3nt: TGTGCCAGCGACACCAGGAGGTCCACAGATACGCAGTATTTT
abundance: -
d_gene: -
v_gene: TRBV7-9
j_gene: TRBJ2-3

CDR3aa: CASSYSGTGIYGYTF
CDR3nt: TGTGCCAGCAGTTACTCCGGGACAGGCATTTATGGCTACACCTTC
abundance: -
d_gene: TRBD1
v_gene: TRBV6-5
j_gene: TRBJ1-2

CDR3aa: CASSLFPGGSGANVLTF
CDR3nt: TGTGCCAGCAGTTTATTCCCAGGGGGCTCTGGGGCCAACGTCCTGACTTTC
abundance: -
d_gene: TRBD1
v_gene: TRBV28
j_gene: TRBJ2-6

CDR3aa: CSARAAWEQFF
CDR3nt: TGCAGTGCTAGAGCTGCCTGGGAGCAGTTCTTC
abundance: -
d_gene: -
v_gene: TRBV20-1
j_gene: TRBJ2-1

CDR3aa: CSARDYRHEQYF
CDR3nt: TGCAGTGCTAGAGACTACCGGCACGAGCAGTACTTC
abundance: -
d_gene: -
v_gene: TRBV20-1
j_gene: TRBJ2-7

CDR3aa: CATGAGNTEAFF
CDR3nt: TGTGCCACCGGGGCAGGGAACACTGAAGCTTTCTTT
abundance: few
d_gene: -
v_gene: TRBV7-9
j_gene: TRBJ1-1

CDR3aa: CSARVSGTTNEQFF
CDR3nt: TGCAGTGCTAGAGTCTCCGGGACCACCAATGAGCAGTTCTTC
abundance: few
d_gene: -
v_gene: TRBV20-1
j_gene: TRBJ2-1

CDR3aa: CASSLDGVVNEQYF
CDR3nt: TGCGCCAGCAGCTTGGATGGGGTTGTAAACGAGCAGTACTTC
abundance: few
d_gene: -
v_gene: TRBV5-1
j_gene: TRBJ2-7

CDR3aa: CASSSSGTSGRYEQFF
CDR3nt: TGTGCCAGCAGTTCCTCCGGGACTAGCGGGAGGTATGAGCAGTTCTTC
abundance: -
d_gene: TRBD2
v_gene: TRBV6-5
j_gene: TRBJ2-1

CDR3aa: CASIPARDSTDTQYF
CDR3nt: TGTGCCAGCATCCCGGCGCGAGACAGCACAGATACGCAGTATTTT
abundance: -
d_gene: -
v_gene: TRBV2
j_gene: TRBJ2-3

CDR3aa: CASSTGTSGRASWAYEQYF
CDR3nt: TGTGCCAGCAGTACGGGGACTAGCGGGAGGGCCTCGTGGGCCTACGAGCAGTACTTC
abundance: -
d_gene: TRBD2
v_gene: TRBV27
j_gene: TRBJ2-7

CDR3aa: CSAPGYLQETQYF
CDR3nt: TGCAGTGCCCCGGGCTACCTCCAAGAGACCCAGTACTTC
abundance: -
d_gene: -
v_gene: TRBV20-1
j_gene: TRBJ2-5

CDR3aa: CSVTRGQDTQYF
CDR3nt: TGCAGCGTAACCCGGGGGCAAGATACGCAGTATTTT
abundance: -
d_gene: -
v_gene: TRBV29-1
j_gene: TRBJ2-3

CDR3aa: CASSVSGPTDTQYF
CDR3nt: TGCGCCAGCAGTGTGTCAGGACCCACAGATACGCAGTATTTT
abundance: few
d_gene: -
v_gene: TRBV10-2
j_gene: TRBJ2-3

CDR3aa: CASSLDPSGAYEQYF
CDR3nt: TGTGCCAGCAGCTTAGATCCTAGCGGAGCCTACGAGCAGTACTTC
abundance: -
d_gene: TRBD2
v_gene: TRBV7-2
j_gene: TRBJ2-7

CDR3aa: CATDRTRPYEQYF
CDR3nt: TGTGCCACTGACCGGACTAGACCCTACGAGCAGTACTTC
abundance: -
d_gene: TRBD2
v_gene: TRBV24-1
j_gene: TRBJ2-7